This section outlines one T cell receptor beta chain sequence together with its context. What it recognizes is unknown. This sequence may be a read error, since a much larger clone differs from it by one base. Primed by a sample-barcoded 5' primer and a J-beta primer mix, a second PCR proceeded for roughly 6 to 12 cycles. Each cDNA molecule carried a tag from a template-switch adaptor that contained 12 random nucleotides. MiXCR, run by TCRdb on the 5' RACE reads, gives a single entry per CDR3 protein. This table holds more than 700,000 distinct CDR3 sequences, 46% found once. These data belong to a study of blood T cells in healthy people across ages. Study-level findings and limits: A conclusive naive versus antigen-experienced comparison was prevented by the unsorted PBMCs. Naive CD4+ cell counts and diversity both ran higher in long-lived than in aged donors.

Germline CDR1 reads SQVTM; CDR2 reads ANQGSEA. CDR3 size: 13 residues. Trimming cost V 6 bases and J 0 bases, with 8 bases left between them. This rearrangement joins TRBV29-1 to TRBJ2-2, with D hard to call. This clonotype originated in a man at least 80 years old in good health. Sequencing input: blood. The CDR3 region has the DNA TGCAGCGTCACGGACGCGAACACCGGGGAGCTGTTTTTT. Encoded protein: CSVTDANTGELFF.